This record looks at one T cell receptor beta chain sequence and its context. The protocol was immunoSEQ multiplex PCR, while the TCRdb copy is restricted to in-frame clones and leaves out a portion. The data hold 200,000 to 300,000 clones, with roughly four fifths observed a single time. The data stem from a study of blood T cell repertoires in COVID-19. Overall study context: There were acute and convalescent COVID-19 samples, and they came from the United States, Italy and Spain. In each case, the material was cDNA or gDNA derived from T cells, B-cell-depleted T cells, or PBMCs.

The V end lost 3 bases, the J end lost 0 bases, and 12 bases lay between the germline ends. The CDR3 is 15 amino acids. Germline V gene data show CDR1 as KGHSH and CDR2 as LQKENI. The sequencing sample was made of peripheral blood. The sequence derives from a woman aged 80 or over with COVID-19, enrolled during active disease. The gene calls are TRBV18 and TRBJ2-7; D is perhaps TRBD1 (6 bases). In nucleotides, the CDR3 is TGTGCCAGCTCACCCGGGACACTTAGCTCCTACGAGCAGTACTTC. Its protein is CASSPGTLSSYEQYF. Full variable domain (rest looked up from reference TRBV18 and TRBJ2-7): NAGVMQNPRHLVRRRGQEARLRCSPMKGHSHVYWYRQLPEEGLKFMVYLQKENIIDESGMPKERFSAEFPKEGPSILRIQQVVRGDSAAYFCASSPGTLSSYEQYFGPGTRLTVT.